One sample yielded the 28 T cell receptor beta chains listed below, sequenced in a study of shared clonotypes between healthy human individuals. Produced via immunoSEQ multiplex PCR; TCRdb's table is partial and in-frame only. The sample includes 1.5 million to 1.9 million clones, under 99% seen only once; the top ten take around 0.45%. The sequenced sample consisted of naive CD4+ T cells sorted from blood. The subset here: CD45RA+ positively selected. The source is a man aged 25 to 40 in good health.

As DNA, the CDR3 is TGTGCCAGCACTGGAGGAGCGACAGGGAGCAATGAGCAGTTCTTC. Protein sequence: CASTGGATGSNEQFF. The chain couples TRBV28 to TRBJ2-1; 7 bases fit TRBD1. The length of the CDR3 is 15 residues. Germline V gene data show CDR1 as MDHEN and CDR2 as SYDVKM. V gave up 7 bases and J gave up 6 bases; unmatched junction bases: 12.

The J gene is TRBJ1-2, the V gene TRBV6-5; D gene ambiguous. The CDR3 runs 14 residues. The V and J ends lost 0 bases and 4 bases respectively, with 9 bases between them. Germline V lookup: CDR1 MNHEY, CDR2 SVGAGI. CDR3 nucleotide sequence: TGTGCCAGCAGTTACTCCAGATTGCTCTATGGCTACACCTTC. Residues: CASSYSRLLYGYTF.

V is TRBV19 and J is TRBJ2-1; D tentatively fits TRBD1 or TRBD2 (5 bases each). V lost 3 bases, J lost 4 bases, and 13 bases lay in between. This CDR3 has 15 amino acids. Looked up from germline, CDR1 is LNHDA and CDR2 is SQIVND (reference sequence). CDR3 sequence (DNA): TGTGCCAGTAGTATCTGGGGGACGCGATACAATGAGCAGTTCTTC. Translating it yields CASSIWGTRYNEQFF.

J is TRBJ2-5 and V is TRBV29-1; D possibly matches TRBD1 or TRBD2 (5 bases each). The CDR3 consists of 12 residues. CDR1 and CDR2 from the germline V gene are SQVTM and ANQGSEA. Trimming removed 4 bases at V and 2 bases at J, with 8 bases between. The DNA of the CDR3 is TGCAGCGTTGGGGACGGTCAAGAGACCCAGTACTTC. It translates to CSVGDGQETQYF.

This rearrangement joins TRBV7-2 to TRBJ2-7; no clear D gene. The CDR3 has 14 residues. V dropped 0 bases and J dropped 3 bases, with 9 bases sitting between them. Germline V gene data show CDR1 as SGHTA and CDR2 as FQGNSA. The CDR3 bases are TGTGCCAGCAGCTTAGCTGTCACGGGCTACGAGCAGTACTTC. It translates to CASSLAVTGYEQYF.

This sequence joins TRBV5-1 and TRBJ1-4; no definite D call. This CDR3 contains 15 residues. Germline loops: CDR1 SGHRS, CDR2 YFSETQ. Deletions cut 1 base from V and 5 bases from J, with 12 bases between. For the CDR3, the DNA is TGCGCCAGCAGCTTGAGCCCGGGGATAAATGAAAAACTGTTTTTT. It codes for CASSLSPGINEKLFF. The complete variable domain, with remaining parts taken from reference TRBV5-1 and TRBJ1-4, reads KAGVTQTPRYLIKTRGQQVTLSCSPISGHRSVSWYQQTPGQGLQFLFEYFSETQRNKGNFPGRFSGRQFSNSRSEMNVSTLELGDSALYLCASSLSPGINEKLFFGSGTQLSVL.

The chain joins TRBV7-9 to TRBJ1-1; maybe TRBD1 (5 bases). This CDR3 contains 13 residues. Germline V gene data show CDR1 as SEHNR and CDR2 as FQNEAQ (reference sequence). Trimming took off 3 bases at V and 3 bases at J, with 8 bases between the two ends. CDR3 bases: TGTGCCAGCAGCTTCCAGGGTGACACTGAAGCTTTCTTT. It yields the protein CASSFQGDTEAFF.

This clone was seen more than once but under ten times. The genes are TRBV19 and TRBJ2-7; perhaps TRBD2 as D (6 bases). CDR3 size: 14 residues. Germline values: CDR1 LNHDA, CDR2 SQIVND (reference sequence). Trimming took 6 bases from V and 2 from J, leaving 14 bases between them. The CDR3, as DNA: TGTGCCAGTAGCGTAAAGCGGGCAACCTACGAGCAGTACTTC. This codes for CASSVKRATYEQYF.

V usage is TRBV9 and J usage is TRBJ2-1, with 9 bases aligning to TRBD2. With V trimmed by 0 bases and J by 2 bases, 6 bases remained unmatched. The V gene's germline CDR1 is SGDLS and CDR2 YYNGEE. The CDR3 length is 17 residues. The CDR3 sequence is CASSVESGRNPYNEQFF. The CDR3 DNA reads as TGTGCCAGCAGCGTAGAGAGCGGGAGGAACCCCTACAATGAGCAGTTCTTC.

Turning to this clone: An end of the junction differs from the germline gene, which may be a read error. The chain has TRBV7-7 and TRBJ1-5, with D hard to call. The germline V gene encodes CDR1 SSHAT and CDR2 FNYEAQ (reference sequence). The CDR3 covers 14 residues. The CDR3 DNA reads TGTGCTAGCAGCCCCGTAGGGTTGGGTCAGCCCCAGCATTTT. This translates into CASSPVGLGQPQHF. Looking up the rest from reference TRBV7-7 and TRBJ1-5 gives the full variable domain: GAGVSQSPRYKVTKRGQDVTLRCDPISSHATLYWYQQALGQGPEFLTYFNYEAQPDKSGLPSDRFSAERPEGSISTLTIQRTEQRDSAMYRCASSPVGLGQPQHFGDGTRLSIL.

V gene TRBV28 combines with J gene TRBJ1-2; 7 nucleotides match TRBD1. Germline V gene lookup returns CDR1 MDHEN and CDR2 SYDVKM. The CDR3 length is 13 residues. V trimming: 5 bases; J trimming: 5 bases; junction bases outside the gene matches: 5. In DNA, the CDR3 is TGTGCCAGCAGTATCGGGACAGTTTATGGCTACACCTTC. Translating it yields CASSIGTVYGYTF.

The chain combines TRBV5-4 with TRBJ2-1; D possibly matches TRBD1 or TRBD2 (5 bases each). V was shortened by 3 bases and J by 2 bases, with 18 bases between the two germline ends. The CDR3 has 17 residues. Germline lookup yields CDR1 SGHNT and CDR2 YYREEE (reference sequence). CDR3 bases: TGTGCCAGCAGCTCGCAGGGACGAAGTACTACCTACAATGAGCAGTTCTTC. As protein: CASSSQGRSTTYNEQFF.

This clone is a singleton in its sample. The V call is TRBV12-5, the J call TRBJ2-7, with a weak D call TRBD1 (6 bases). V lost 2 bases to trimming and J lost 4 bases, with 18 bases between them. The CDR3 contains 16 residues. Germline assignment: CDR1 LGHNT and CDR2 FRNRAP. Here the CDR3 DNA reads TGTGCTAGTGGTTTGCGCCCAGGACAGAATCGATACGAGCAGTACTTC. Residues: CASGLRPGQNRYEQYF.

The V gene is TRBV9, the J gene TRBJ2-3, with D possibly matching TRBD2 (5 bases). In germline, CDR1 is SGDLS, CDR2 YYNGEE. The CDR3 length is 17 residues. With 3 bases removed from V and 5 bases from J, the gap between germline ends came to 22 bases. The chain's CDR3 is CASSGRARWELVDTQYF. CDR3 in DNA: TGTGCCAGCAGCGGACGGGCAAGGTGGGAGCTAGTAGATACGCAGTATTTT.

In the case of this clone: Other DNA sequences in the same sample also yield this CDR3. The chain has TRBV5-6 and TRBJ2-7; D not certain. Germline V CDR1 and CDR2: SGHDT, YYEEEE. CDR3 length equals 12 residues. Trimming removed 2 bases from V and 1 base from J, with 4 bases in between. CDR3 coding DNA: TGTGCCAGCAGCTTTTCTTCCTACGAGCAGTACTTC. It encodes CASSFSSYEQYF.

The CDR3 protein is CASKSGQNYGYTF. CDR3 DNA: TGTGCCAGTAAGAGCGGACAGAACTATGGCTACACCTTC. The chain is built from TRBV19 and TRBJ1-2; the D gene is possibly TRBD1 (6 bases). Trimming stripped 7 bases from V and 2 bases from J, with 11 bases between. Germline lookup yields CDR1 LNHDA and CDR2 SQIVND (reference sequence). The CDR3 is 13 residues long.

The chain couples TRBV18 to TRBJ2-3; D is possibly TRBD1 or TRBD2 (5 bases each). Germline CDR1 KGHSH, CDR2 LQKENI. The V end lost 0 bases, the J end lost 1 base, and 11 bases lay between the germline ends. This CDR3 region has 16 residues. The CDR3 loop reads CASSPPRDPRTDTQYF. DNA of the CDR3: TGTGCCAGCTCACCACCCCGGGACCCTCGCACAGATACGCAGTATTTT.

CDR3 sequence: CASSSLAGAVVYEQYF. CDR3 in DNA: TGTGCCAGCAGTTCCTTAGCGGGAGCAGTCGTCTACGAGCAGTACTTC. The chain recombines TRBV27 with TRBJ2-7; 9 bases match TRBD2. This CDR3 contains 16 residues. The V and J ends lost 4 bases and 3 bases, in that order; junction bases with no gene match: 10. The germline V gene encodes CDR1 MNHEY and CDR2 SMNVEV (reference sequence).

V is TRBV5-1 and J is TRBJ2-3; TRBD2 aligns across 7 bases. Germline V gene sequence: CDR1 SGHRS, CDR2 YFSETQ. The CDR3 sequence is 15 residues long. V shed 0 bases, J shed 1 base, and the junction held 2 bases outside the gene matches. CDR3 DNA: TGCGCCAGCAGCTTGGCGAGCGGGGGCACAGATACGCAGTATTTT. Its translation is CASSLASGGTDTQYF.

The chain recombines TRBV7-8 with TRBJ1-2; D gene uncertain. CDR3 size: 14 residues. V lost 2 bases and J lost 6, with 13 bases in between. Germline V lookup: CDR1 SGHVS, CDR2 FQNEAQ. For the CDR3, the DNA is TGTGCCAGCAGCTTACAACGCCTGGGTGATGGCTACACCTTC. Translation gives CASSLQRLGDGYTF.

V and J are TRBV9 and TRBJ2-5, with TRBD2 identical over 16 bases. The CDR3 runs 20 residues. After removal of 0 bases from V and 4 bases from J, the junction contained 12 bases not matched to a gene. From germline, CDR1 is SGDLS and CDR2 YYNGEE. The CDR3, as DNA: TGTGCCAGCAGCGTAGCGGGGTATGCCGGGACTAGCGGGAGGGGAGAGACCCAGTACTTC. Translation: CASSVAGYAGTSGRGETQYF.

The rearrangement links TRBV5-6 to TRBJ2-1; D might be TRBD2 (5 bases). This CDR3 comprises 14 residues. Trimming pared 4 bases from V and 7 bases from J, leaving 15 bases between. CDR1 SGHDT and CDR2 YYEEEE come from the germline V gene. CDR3 bases: TGTGCCAGCAGCCTTCGGACTGCCCCGAATGAGCAGTTCTTC. This codes for CASSLRTAPNEQFF.

In regard to this clone: The sample carries other DNA sequences with the same CDR3. The V and J genes are TRBV18 and TRBJ2-1, with D hard to call. V was pared by 6 bases and J by 7 bases, with 10 bases between. The CDR3 sequence is 12 residues long. Germline loops: CDR1 KGHSH, CDR2 LQKENI. In DNA form, the CDR3 reads TGTGCCAGCTCCCAAGGTCGGAATGAGCAGTTCTTC. Translation gives CASSQGRNEQFF.

This rearrangement joins TRBV5-1 to TRBJ2-6; D is possibly TRBD2 (5 bases). Germline V gene lookup returns CDR1 SGHRS and CDR2 YFSETQ. The CDR3 has 18 amino acids. V was shortened by 4 bases and J by 0 bases, with 17 bases between the two germline ends. CDR3 DNA: TGCGCCAGCAGCCCTGGAGGTGTTCGGAGCTCTGGGGCCAACGTCCTGACTTTC. Protein sequence: CASSPGGVRSSGANVLTF.

On this clone: Different DNA sequences within this sample yield the same CDR3. The chain employs TRBV15 and TRBJ2-7; 9 bases agree with TRBD1. The length of the CDR3 is 14 residues. Germline CDR1 reads LNHNV; CDR2 reads YYDKDF (reference sequence). V trimming: 6 bases; J trimming: 2 bases; junction bases outside the gene matches: 5. Here the CDR3 reads CATSVGQGTYEQYF. In nucleotides, the CDR3 is TGTGCCACCAGTGTGGGACAGGGAACCTACGAGCAGTACTTC.

The V and J genes are TRBV9 and TRBJ2-2, with D maybe TRBD2 (5 bases). Trimming took off 4 bases at V and 4 bases at J, with 17 bases between the two ends. There are 16 residues in the CDR3. Germline V gives CDR1 SGDLS, CDR2 YYNGEE. CDR3 in amino acids: CASSPKLEVVTGELFF. The CDR3 DNA reads as TGTGCCAGCAGCCCGAAACTAGAGGTAGTCACCGGGGAGCTGTTTTTT. The whole variable domain, filled in from reference TRBV9 and TRBJ2-2, reads DSGVTQTPKHLITATGQRVTLRCSPRSGDLSVYWYQQSLDQGLQFLIQYYNGEERAKGNILERFSAQQFPDLHSELNLSSLELGDSALYFCASSPKLEVVTGELFFGEGSRLTVL.

The chain employs TRBV28 and TRBJ2-7, with D hard to call. The V end was cut by 10 bases, the J end by 5 bases, with 12 bases between. The CDR3 length is 11 residues. Looked up from germline, CDR1 is MDHEN and CDR2 is SYDVKM. The CDR3 bases are TGTGCCACCTTCGGACCCCACGAGCAGTACTTC. Translating it yields CATFGPHEQYF.

The genes are TRBV28 and TRBJ1-4, with 7 positions matching TRBD1. With V trimmed by 4 bases and J by 7 bases, 6 bases remained unmatched. Germline lookup yields CDR1 MDHEN and CDR2 SYDVKM. CDR3 length equals 14 residues. DNA of the CDR3: TGTGCCAGCAGTTCGACAGGGTTGGGTGAAAAACTGTTTTTT. It specifies CASSSTGLGEKLFF.